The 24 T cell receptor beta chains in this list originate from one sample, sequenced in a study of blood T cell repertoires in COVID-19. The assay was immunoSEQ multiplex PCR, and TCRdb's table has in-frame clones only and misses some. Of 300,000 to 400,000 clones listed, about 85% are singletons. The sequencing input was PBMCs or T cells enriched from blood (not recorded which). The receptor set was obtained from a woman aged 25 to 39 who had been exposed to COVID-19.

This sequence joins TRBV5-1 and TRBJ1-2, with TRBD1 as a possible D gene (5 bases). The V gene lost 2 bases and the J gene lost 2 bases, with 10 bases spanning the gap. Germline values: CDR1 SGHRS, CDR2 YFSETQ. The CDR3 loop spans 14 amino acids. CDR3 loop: CASSLLDSNYGYTF. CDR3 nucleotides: TGCGCCAGCAGCTTACTCGACAGCAACTATGGCTACACCTTC.

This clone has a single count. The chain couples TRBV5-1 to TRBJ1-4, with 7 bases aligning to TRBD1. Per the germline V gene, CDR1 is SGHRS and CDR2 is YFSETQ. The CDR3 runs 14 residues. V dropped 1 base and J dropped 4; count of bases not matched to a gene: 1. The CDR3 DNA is TGCGCCAGCAGCTTGACAGGGGATAATGAAAAACTGTTTTTT. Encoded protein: CASSLTGDNEKLFF.

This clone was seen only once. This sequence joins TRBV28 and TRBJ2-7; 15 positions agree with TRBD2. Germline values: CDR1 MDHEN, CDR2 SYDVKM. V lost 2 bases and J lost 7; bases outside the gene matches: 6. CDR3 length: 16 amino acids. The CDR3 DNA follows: TGTGCCAGCAGTTTAGGACTAGCGGGAGGGTTTCGGGAGCAGTACTTC. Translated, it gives CASSLGLAGGFREQYF.

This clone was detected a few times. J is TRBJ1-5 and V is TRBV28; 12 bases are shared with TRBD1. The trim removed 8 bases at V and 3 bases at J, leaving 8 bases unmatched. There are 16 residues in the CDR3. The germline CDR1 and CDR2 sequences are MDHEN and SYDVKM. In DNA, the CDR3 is TGTGCCAGCCGGGGACAGGGGGCCTCCTTCAATCAGCCCCAGCATTTT. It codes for CASRGQGASFNQPQHF.

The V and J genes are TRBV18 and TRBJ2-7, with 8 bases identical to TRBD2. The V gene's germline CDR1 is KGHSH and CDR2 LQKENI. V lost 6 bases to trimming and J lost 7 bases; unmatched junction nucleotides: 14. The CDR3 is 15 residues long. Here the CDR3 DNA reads TGTGCCAGCTCCCCCACTAGCGGTTCCTTTCTGGAGCAGTACTTC. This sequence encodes CASSPTSGSFLEQYF.

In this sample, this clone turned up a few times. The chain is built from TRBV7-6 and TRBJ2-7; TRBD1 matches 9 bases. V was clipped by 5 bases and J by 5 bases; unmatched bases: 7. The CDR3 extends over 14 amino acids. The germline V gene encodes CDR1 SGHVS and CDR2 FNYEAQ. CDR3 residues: CASSPGQGGDEQYF. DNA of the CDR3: TGTGCCAGCAGCCCGGGACAGGGCGGAGACGAGCAGTACTTC.

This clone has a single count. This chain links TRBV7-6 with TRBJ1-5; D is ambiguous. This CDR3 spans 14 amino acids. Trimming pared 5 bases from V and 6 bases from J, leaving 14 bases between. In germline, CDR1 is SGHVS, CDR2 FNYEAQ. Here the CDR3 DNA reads TGTGCCAGCAGCCCCGACATTCGGGGTCAGCCCCAGCATTTT. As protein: CASSPDIRGQPQHF.

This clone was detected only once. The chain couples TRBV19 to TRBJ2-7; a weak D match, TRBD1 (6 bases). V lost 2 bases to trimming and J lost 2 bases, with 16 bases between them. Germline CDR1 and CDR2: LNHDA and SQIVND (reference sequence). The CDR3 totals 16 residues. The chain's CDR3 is CASSIRLTGTTYEQYF. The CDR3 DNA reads TGTGCCAGTAGTATACGTCTCACAGGGACCACCTACGAGCAGTACTTC.

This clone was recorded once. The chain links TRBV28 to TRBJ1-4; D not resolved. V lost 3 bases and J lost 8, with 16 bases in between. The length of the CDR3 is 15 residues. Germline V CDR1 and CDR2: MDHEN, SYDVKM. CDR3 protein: CASSFVHSRGEKLFF. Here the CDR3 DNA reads TGTGCCAGCAGTTTTGTACATTCCCGAGGGGAAAAACTGTTTTTT.

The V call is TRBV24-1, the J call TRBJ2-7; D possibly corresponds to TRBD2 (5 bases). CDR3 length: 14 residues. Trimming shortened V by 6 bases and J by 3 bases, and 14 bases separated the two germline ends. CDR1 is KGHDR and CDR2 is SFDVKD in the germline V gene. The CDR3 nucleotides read TGTGCCACCAGTAACGGAGCGGAAAGCTACGAGCAGTACTTC. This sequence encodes CATSNGAESYEQYF.

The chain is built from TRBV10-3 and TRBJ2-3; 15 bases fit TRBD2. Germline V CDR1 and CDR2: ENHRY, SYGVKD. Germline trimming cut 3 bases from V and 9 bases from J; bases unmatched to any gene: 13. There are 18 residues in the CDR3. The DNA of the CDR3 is TGTGCCATCAGTGACCGGGTCCCGGGACTAGCGGGGGGTCGAACGCAGTATTTT. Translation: CAISDRVPGLAGGRTQYF.

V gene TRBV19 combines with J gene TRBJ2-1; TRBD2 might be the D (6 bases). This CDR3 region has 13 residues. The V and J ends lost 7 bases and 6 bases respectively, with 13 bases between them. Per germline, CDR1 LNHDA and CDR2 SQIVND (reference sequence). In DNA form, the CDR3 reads TGTGCCAGTATCAAGGCCGGGGGCAATGAGCAGTTCTTC. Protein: CASIKAGGNEQFF.

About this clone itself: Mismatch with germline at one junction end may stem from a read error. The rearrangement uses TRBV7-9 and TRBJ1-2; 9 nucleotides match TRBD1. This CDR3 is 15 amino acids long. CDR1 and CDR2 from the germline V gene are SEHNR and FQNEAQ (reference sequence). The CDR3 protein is CASRLETTGGYGYTF. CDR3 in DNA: TGTGCCAGCAGATTAGAAACGACAGGGGGCTATGGCTACACCTTC.

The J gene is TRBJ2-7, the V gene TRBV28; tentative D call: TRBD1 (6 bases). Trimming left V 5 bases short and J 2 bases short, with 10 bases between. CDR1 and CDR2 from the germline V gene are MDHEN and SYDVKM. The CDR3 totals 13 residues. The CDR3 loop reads CASSETGTYEQYF. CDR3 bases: TGTGCCAGCAGTGAGACAGGCACCTACGAGCAGTACTTC.

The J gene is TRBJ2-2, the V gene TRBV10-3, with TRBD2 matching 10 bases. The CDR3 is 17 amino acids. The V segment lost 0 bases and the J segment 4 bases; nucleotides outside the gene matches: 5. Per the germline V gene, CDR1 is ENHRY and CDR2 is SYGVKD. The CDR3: CAISESLRLAGTGELFF. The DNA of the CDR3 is TGTGCCATCAGTGAGTCTCTGAGACTAGCGGGCACCGGGGAGCTGTTTTTT.

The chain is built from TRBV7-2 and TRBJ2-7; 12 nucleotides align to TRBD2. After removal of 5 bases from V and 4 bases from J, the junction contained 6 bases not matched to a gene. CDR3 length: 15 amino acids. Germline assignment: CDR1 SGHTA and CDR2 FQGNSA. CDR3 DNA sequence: TGTGCCAGCAGCCCACGGACTAGCGGGGCATACGAGCAGTACTTC. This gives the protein CASSPRTSGAYEQYF.

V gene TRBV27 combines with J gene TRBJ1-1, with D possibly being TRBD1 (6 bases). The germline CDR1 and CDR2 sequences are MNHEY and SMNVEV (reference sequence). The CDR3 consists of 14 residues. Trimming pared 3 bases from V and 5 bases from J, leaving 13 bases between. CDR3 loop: CASSFRGRETEAFF. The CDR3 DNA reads TGTGCCAGCAGTTTCAGGGGTAGGGAAACTGAAGCTTTCTTT.

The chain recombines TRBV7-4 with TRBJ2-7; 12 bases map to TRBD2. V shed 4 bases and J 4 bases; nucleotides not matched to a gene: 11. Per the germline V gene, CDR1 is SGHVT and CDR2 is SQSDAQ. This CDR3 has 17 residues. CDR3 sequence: CASSSQASGGAVYEQYF. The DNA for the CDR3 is TGTGCCAGCAGCTCACAGGCTAGCGGGGGGGCCGTGTACGAGCAGTACTTC.

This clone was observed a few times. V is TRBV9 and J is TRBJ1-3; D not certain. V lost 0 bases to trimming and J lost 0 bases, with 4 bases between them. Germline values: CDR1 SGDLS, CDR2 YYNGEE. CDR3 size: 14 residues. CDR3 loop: CASSVDSSGNTIYF. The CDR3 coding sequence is TGTGCCAGCAGCGTAGACAGCTCTGGAAACACCATATATTTT.

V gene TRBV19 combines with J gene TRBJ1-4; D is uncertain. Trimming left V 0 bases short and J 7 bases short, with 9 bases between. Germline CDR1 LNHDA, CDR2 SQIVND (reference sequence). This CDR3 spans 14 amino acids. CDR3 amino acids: CASSIDLWSEKLFF. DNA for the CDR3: TGTGCCAGTAGTATAGATCTATGGAGTGAAAAACTGTTTTTT. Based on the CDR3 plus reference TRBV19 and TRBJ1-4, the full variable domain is DGGITQSPKYLFRKEGQNVTLSCEQNLNHDAMYWYRQDPGQGLRLIYYSQIVNDFQKGDIAEGYSVSREKKESFPLTVTSAQKNPTAFYLCASSIDLWSEKLFFGSGTQLSVL.

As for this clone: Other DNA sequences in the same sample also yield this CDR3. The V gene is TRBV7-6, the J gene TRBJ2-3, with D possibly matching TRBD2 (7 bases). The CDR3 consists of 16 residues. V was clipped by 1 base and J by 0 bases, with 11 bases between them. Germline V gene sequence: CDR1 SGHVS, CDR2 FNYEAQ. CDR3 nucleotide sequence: TGTGCCAGCAGCTTAGGTTCGGGGGGCAGCACAGATACGCAGTATTTT. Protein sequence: CASSLGSGGSTDTQYF.

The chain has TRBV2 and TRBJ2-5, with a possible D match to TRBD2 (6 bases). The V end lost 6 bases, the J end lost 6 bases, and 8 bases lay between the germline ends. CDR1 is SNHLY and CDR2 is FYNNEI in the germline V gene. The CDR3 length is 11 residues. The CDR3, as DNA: TGTGCCAGCAGGGGGGGTCAGACCCAGTACTTC. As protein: CASRGGQTQYF.

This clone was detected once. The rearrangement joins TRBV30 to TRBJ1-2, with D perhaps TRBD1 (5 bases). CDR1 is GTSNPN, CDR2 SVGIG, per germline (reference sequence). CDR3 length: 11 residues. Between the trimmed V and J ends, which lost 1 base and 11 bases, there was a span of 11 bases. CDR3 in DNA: TGTGCCTGGAGTGAGGAGGGGACGTACACCTTC. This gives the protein CAWSEEGTYTF.

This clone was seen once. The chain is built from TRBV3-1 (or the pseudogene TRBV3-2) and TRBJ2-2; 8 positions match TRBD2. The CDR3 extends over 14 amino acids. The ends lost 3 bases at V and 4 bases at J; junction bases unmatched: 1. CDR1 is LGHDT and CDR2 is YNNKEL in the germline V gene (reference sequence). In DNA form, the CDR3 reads TGTGCCAGCAGCCATGGACTAGCCACCGGGGAGCTGTTTTTT. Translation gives CASSHGLATGELFF.